These T cell receptor beta chains were read from a single sample in a study of pediatric ulcerative colitis. Profiled with immunoSEQ multiplex PCR; TCRdb holds only in-frame clones, not every one. The data contain around 64,000 clones, 75% to 85% of them singletons. The sequenced material came from blood. All receptors derive from a boy younger than 18 with moderate ulcerative colitis. Both conserved end residues are part of each CDR3. The D gene is left open where the match is weak. Size is omitted from some rows. Given values are once, few, many or a class for expanded clones.

J gene	V gene	D gene	clone size	CDR3 DNA	CDR3 protein
TRBJ1-6	TRBV2	NA	NA	TGTGCCAGCAGGGCCGGAAATTCACCCCTCCACTTT	CASRAGNSPLHF
TRBJ1-4	TRBV6-6	TRBD1	NA	TGTGCCAGCAGTTCCACAGGGGCCACTAATGAAAAACTGTTTTTT	CASSSTGATNEKLFF
TRBJ1-5	TRBV6-5	NA	NA	TGTGCCAGCCAGCGGGGAAACGCCAATCAGCCCCAGCATTTT	CASQRGNANQPQHF
TRBJ1-2	TRBV29-1	NA	NA	TGCAGCGTTCAAGGACAGCCCGGAGCTGGCTACACCTTC	CSVQGQPGAGYTF
TRBJ1-1	TRBV19	NA	once	TGTGCCAGTACCCGGGGGGGAGCTAACACTGAAGCTTTCTTT	CASTRGGANTEAFF
TRBJ2-3	TRBV6-1	NA	NA	TGTGCCAGCCGAATCTTGGGGGGAACAGATACGCAGTATTTT	CASRILGGTDTQYF
TRBJ2-1	TRBV9	NA	NA	TGTGCCAGCAGCGTAGCTCACTACAATGAGCAGTTCTTC	CASSVAHYNEQFF
TRBJ2-1	TRBV6-5	TRBD1	NA	TGTGCCAGCAGGGAGACAGGGGTTTTCAATGAGCAGTTCTTC	CASRETGVFNEQFF
TRBJ2-2	TRBV7-6	NA	NA	TGTGCCAGCAGCTCCTTGGAGGACGCGAACACCGGGGAGCTGTTTTTT	CASSSLEDANTGELFF
TRBJ1-1	TRBV5-1	NA	few	TGCGCCAGCAGCTTCGACAGTGACACTGAAGCTTTCTTT	CASSFDSDTEAFF
TRBJ1-1	TRBV6-6	NA	NA	TGTGCCAGCAGACCCTCGGGGGCTAGGGGAGACACTGAAGCTTTCTTT	CASRPSGARGDTEAFF
TRBJ2-1	TRBV4-2	NA	NA	TGTGCCAGCAGCCAAGACTGGACACTCAATGAGCAGTTCTTC	CASSQDWTLNEQFF
TRBJ1-5	TRBV9	NA	NA	TGTGCCAGCAGCGCGGGGGCGGGAAATAGCAATCAGCCCCAGCATTTT	CASSAGAGNSNQPQHF
TRBJ2-2	TRBV6-1	NA	NA	TGTGCCAGCAGTTGGGAAAGCTGGAACACCGGGGAGCTGTTTTTT	CASSWESWNTGELFF
TRBJ2-1	TRBV7-9	NA	NA	TGTGCCAGCACCCTTGAAGCGGTAGTCCCTGAGAATGAGCAGTTCTTC	CASTLEAVVPENEQFF
TRBJ2-7	TRBV5-1	NA	NA	TGCGCCAGCAGCTTGGAAGGGAACCCCTCCTACGAGCAGTACTTC	CASSLEGNPSYEQYF
TRBJ1-1	TRBV7-6	NA	NA	TGTGCCAGCAGCTTAGGTACCGCGACTGAAGCTTTCTTT	CASSLGTATEAFF
TRBJ2-1	TRBV10-2	TRBD2	NA	TGCGCCAGCAGTGAGGGCGGCGGGGGGGGTGAGCAGTTCTTC	CASSEGGGGGEQFF
TRBJ2-7	TRBV19	NA	NA	TGTGCCAGTCGAGACAGAGACTACGAGCAGTACTTC	CASRDRDYEQYF
TRBJ2-7	TRBV4-2	NA	NA	TGTGCCAGCAGCCAAATAGGACAGTCAGCCTCCTACGAGCAGTACTTC	CASSQIGQSASYEQYF
TRBJ2-1	TRBV7-3	TRBD2	NA	TGTGCCAGCAGCGTTAGCGGGAGGGCCGATGAGCAGTTCTTC	CASSVSGRADEQFF
TRBJ2-7	TRBV5-6	NA	NA	TGTGCCAGCAGCTTGTTAATTGCGGGTACGGTCTCCTACGAGCAGTACTTC	CASSLLIAGTVSYEQYF
TRBJ2-4	TRBV4-1	NA	NA	TGCGCCAGCAGCCAAGATTCGTCGGAGGGTTGGGCCAAAAACATTCAGTACTTC	CASSQDSSEGWAKNIQYF
TRBJ2-3	TRBV28	NA	NA	TGTGCCACGCTGGGGGGGCAGACAGATACGCAGTATTTT	CATLGGQTDTQYF
TRBJ2-3	TRBV19	TRBD2	NA	TGTGCCAGTCGGTACGGGGGGGTTGGCACAGATACGCAGTATTTT	CASRYGGVGTDTQYF
TRBJ2-5	TRBV9	TRBD2	NA	TGTGCCAGCAGCGGGATCGAGCGGGGAGAGACCCAGTACTTC	CASSGIERGETQYF
TRBJ2-3	TRBV19	NA	NA	TGTGCCAGTAGTATTATCCGAGCGGATACGCAGTATTTT	CASSIIRADTQYF
TRBJ2-2	TRBV7-6	TRBD1	NA	TGTGCCAGCAGCTTAGGGACAGGCGGACCCGGGGTTGGCGGGGAGCTGTTTTTT	CASSLGTGGPGVGGELFF
TRBJ2-1	TRBV14	NA	NA	TGTGCCAGCAGACGCGGTTTGGGCTCCTACAATGAGCAGTTCTTC	CASRRGLGSYNEQFF
TRBJ1-5	TRBV30	NA	NA	TGTGCCTGGAGTGTACACATTAGCAATCAGCCCCAGCATTTT	CAWSVHISNQPQHF
TRBJ2-7	TRBV4-1	NA	NA	TGCGCCAGCAGCCAAGTCCGGAGCTCCTACGAGCAGTACTTC	CASSQVRSSYEQYF
TRBJ1-2	TRBV19	TRBD1	NA	TGTGCCAGTAGTATCCGACAGGGGGTAAACTATGGCTACACCTTC	CASSIRQGVNYGYTF
TRBJ2-2	TRBV18	NA	NA	TGTGCCAGCTCACTTACTAGTCCGAGGACCGGGGAGCTGTTTTTT	CASSLTSPRTGELFF
TRBJ2-1	TRBV27	NA	NA	TGTGCCAGCAGTTCCTTTTCCTCCTACAATGAGCAGTTCTTC	CASSSFSSYNEQFF
TRBJ2-4	TRBV5-4	NA	NA	TGTGCCAGCAGCTTACAGGTTGTTCGGGCCAAAAACATTCAGTACTTC	CASSLQVVRAKNIQYF
TRBJ2-2	TRBV27	NA	NA	TGTGCCAGCAGCCGCCCCCCGATTTCCGGGGAGCTGTTTTTT	CASSRPPISGELFF
TRBJ1-5	TRBV10-3	TRBD1	NA	TGTGCCATCAGTAAAGACAGGGGGCAGGGTAGCAATCAGCCCCAGCATTTT	CAISKDRGQGSNQPQHF